A selection of T cell receptor beta chains follows, all from one sample in a study of PD-L1 blockade in urothelial cancer. Assay used: immunoSEQ multiplex PCR; TCRdb lists only in-frame clones, some missing. Found here are around 45,000 clones, 70% to 90% of them singletons; the top ten hold roughly 15%. Sample: PBMCs, taken around atezolizumab (anti-PD-L1) treatment. The receptors shown here come from a man aged 60 to 69 with urothelial cancer. Each CDR3 is given with its conserved first and last residue. Each record gives: J gene, V gene, clone size, CDR3 protein. For some rows the clone size is stated as once, few or many, or as a class when expanded; others skip it.

TRBJ2-3,TRBV5-6,.,CASSPRRGWTDTQYF
TRBJ2-3,TRBV5-1,.,CASSPGLGTDTQYF
TRBJ2-3,TRBV9,.,CASSVAVGTSGAWGTDTQYF
TRBJ2-7,TRBV28,.,CASSRRGLPYEQYF
TRBJ1-2,TRBV6-1,.,CASSEAIIGTGNFYGYTF
TRBJ1-1,TRBV5-1,.,CASSLVAMNTEAFF
TRBJ1-5,TRBV7-8,.,CASSLAGMGSQPQHF
TRBJ2-7,TRBV10-2,once,CASSLSSGSRSYEQYF
TRBJ2-1,TRBV5-1,.,CASSLAGLDEQFF
TRBJ2-1,TRBV28,.,CASSQLPTWLAGNEQFF
TRBJ2-5,TRBV6-6,.,CASSPLETQYF